This T cell receptor beta chain was documented in a study of human thymus T cells. Whole-study findings and limits: Highly overlapping thymic repertoires in unrelated individuals were reported by related research. It looked as if thymic and blood repertoires used V and J genes in a biased way.

Generated by immunoSEQ multiplex PCR, the TCRdb table keeps only in-frame clones and is missing some. The repertoire includes about 78,000 clones, approximately 97% of them detected once, and approximately 0.03% sits in the top ten. Corrective heart surgery yielded the resections from which the thymus tissue came. Germline CDR1 is MNHNS and CDR2 is SASEGT. V shed 3 bases, J shed 2 bases, and the junction held 2 bases outside the gene matches. This CDR3 contains 14 residues. Comments on this clone: The target antigen is unknown.

V usage is TRBV6-1 and J usage is TRBJ2-7; TRBD1 matches 9 bases. The sample consisted of thymus tissue. The source of this sequence is a boy in the first two years of life with a congenital heart defect but otherwise immunologically healthy. CDR3 DNA sequence: TGTGCCAGCAGTGACCGGACAGGGGCCTACGAGCAGTACTTC. Protein sequence: CASSDRTGAYEQYF.